This TCR beta chain was observed in a study of cytomegalovirus exposure and HLA in healthy donors. Study outcomes and limitations: With high specificity and sensitivity, the classifier reportedly diagnosed cytomegalovirus status. The study labeled more than 150 TCR beta chains cytomegalovirus-associated.

Details on this clone: Its cognate antigen is unknown.

This CDR3 contains 15 residues. CDR1 MNHEY and CDR2 SMNVEV come from the germline V gene (reference sequence). V was trimmed by 5 bases and J by 1 base, leaving 14 bases between them. Sequenced by immunoSEQ multiplex PCR; TCRdb stores in-frame clones only, minus some. The sample lists approximately 280,000 clones, 88% occurring once. The chain employs TRBV27 and TRBJ1-2; maybe TRBD1 (5 bases). This clonotype was sampled from a woman younger than 30 in good health and CMV-seronegative. Sequenced sample: PBMCs. The CDR3 coding sequence is TGTGCCAGCAGTCGAACCGGACACATTAACTATGGCTACACCTTC. Protein sequence: CASSRTGHINYGYTF.